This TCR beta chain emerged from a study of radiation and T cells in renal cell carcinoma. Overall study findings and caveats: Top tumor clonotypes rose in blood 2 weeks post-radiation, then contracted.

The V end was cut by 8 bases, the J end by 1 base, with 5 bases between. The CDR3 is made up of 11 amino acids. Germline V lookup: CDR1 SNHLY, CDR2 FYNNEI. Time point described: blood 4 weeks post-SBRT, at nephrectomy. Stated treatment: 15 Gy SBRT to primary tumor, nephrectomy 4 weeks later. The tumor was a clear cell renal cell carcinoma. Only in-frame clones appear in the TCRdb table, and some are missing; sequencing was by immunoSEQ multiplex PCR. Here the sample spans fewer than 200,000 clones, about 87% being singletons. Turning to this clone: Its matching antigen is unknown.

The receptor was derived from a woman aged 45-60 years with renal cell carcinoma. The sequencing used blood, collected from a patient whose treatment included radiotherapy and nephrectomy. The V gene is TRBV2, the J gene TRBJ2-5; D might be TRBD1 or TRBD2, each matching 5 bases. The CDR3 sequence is CASGTQETQYF. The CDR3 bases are TGTGCCAGCGGGACCCAAGAGACCCAGTACTTC.